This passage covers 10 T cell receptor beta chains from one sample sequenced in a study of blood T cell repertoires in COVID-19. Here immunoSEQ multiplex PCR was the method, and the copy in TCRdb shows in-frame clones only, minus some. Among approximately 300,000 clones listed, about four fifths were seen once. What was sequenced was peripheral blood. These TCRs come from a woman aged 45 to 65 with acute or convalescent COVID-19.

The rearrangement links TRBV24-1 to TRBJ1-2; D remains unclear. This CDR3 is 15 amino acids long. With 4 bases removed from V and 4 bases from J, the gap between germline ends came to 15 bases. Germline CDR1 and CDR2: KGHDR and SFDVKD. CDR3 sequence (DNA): TGTGCCACCAGTGACCCCGGACTACCCAGCTATGGCTACACCTTC. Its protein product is CATSDPGLPSYGYTF.

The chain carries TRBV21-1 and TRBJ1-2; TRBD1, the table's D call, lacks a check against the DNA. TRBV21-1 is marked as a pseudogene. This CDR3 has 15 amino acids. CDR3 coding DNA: TGTGCCAGCAGCAAACTCCTGACAGGGGAGGAAGGCTACACCTTC. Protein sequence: CASSKLLTGEEGYTF.

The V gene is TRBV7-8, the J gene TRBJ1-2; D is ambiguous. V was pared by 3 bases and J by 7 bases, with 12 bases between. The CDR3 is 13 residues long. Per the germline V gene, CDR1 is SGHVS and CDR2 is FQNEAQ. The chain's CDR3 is CASSFGSGVGYTF. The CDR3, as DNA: TGTGCCAGCAGCTTTGGAAGCGGGGTTGGCTACACCTTC.

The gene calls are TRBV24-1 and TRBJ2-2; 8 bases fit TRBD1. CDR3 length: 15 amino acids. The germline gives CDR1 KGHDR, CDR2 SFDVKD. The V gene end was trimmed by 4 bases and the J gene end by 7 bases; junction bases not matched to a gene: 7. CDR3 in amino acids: CATSDPGQAGGELFF. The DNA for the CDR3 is TGTGCCACCAGTGACCCGGGACAGGCGGGCGGGGAGCTGTTTTTT.

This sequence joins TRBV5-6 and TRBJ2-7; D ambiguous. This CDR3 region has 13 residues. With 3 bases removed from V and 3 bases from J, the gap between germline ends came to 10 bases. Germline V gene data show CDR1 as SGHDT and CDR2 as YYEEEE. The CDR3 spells CASSSSRDYEQYV. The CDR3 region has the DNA TGTGCCAGCAGCTCTTCAAGAGACTACGAGCAGTACGTC.

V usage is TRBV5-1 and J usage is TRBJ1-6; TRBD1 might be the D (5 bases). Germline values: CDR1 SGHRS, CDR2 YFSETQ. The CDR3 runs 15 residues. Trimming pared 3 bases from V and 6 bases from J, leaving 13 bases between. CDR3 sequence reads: CASSWGDFPNSPLHF. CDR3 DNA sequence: TGCGCCAGCAGCTGGGGGGACTTTCCTAATTCACCCCTCCACTTT.

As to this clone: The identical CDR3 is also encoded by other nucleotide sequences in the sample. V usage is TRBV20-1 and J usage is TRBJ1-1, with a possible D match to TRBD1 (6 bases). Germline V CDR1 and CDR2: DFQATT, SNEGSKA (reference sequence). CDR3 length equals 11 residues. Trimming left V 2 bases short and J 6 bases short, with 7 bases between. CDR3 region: CSARQGPEAFF. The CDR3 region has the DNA TGCAGTGCTAGACAGGGGCCTGAAGCTTTCTTT.

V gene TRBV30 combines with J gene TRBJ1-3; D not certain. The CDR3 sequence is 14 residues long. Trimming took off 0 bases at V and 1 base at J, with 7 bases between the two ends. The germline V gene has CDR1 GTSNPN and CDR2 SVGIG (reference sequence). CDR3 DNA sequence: TGTGCCTGGAGTGTAGCCGGTTCTGGAAACACCATATATTTT. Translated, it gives CAWSVAGSGNTIYF.

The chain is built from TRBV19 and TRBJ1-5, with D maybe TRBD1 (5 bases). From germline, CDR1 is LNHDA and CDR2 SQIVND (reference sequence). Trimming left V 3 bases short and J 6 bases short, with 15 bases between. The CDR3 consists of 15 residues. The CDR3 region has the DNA TGTGCCAGTAGTATTTCTGGGGCCCTCGGTCAGCCCCAGCATTTT. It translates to CASSISGALGQPQHF.

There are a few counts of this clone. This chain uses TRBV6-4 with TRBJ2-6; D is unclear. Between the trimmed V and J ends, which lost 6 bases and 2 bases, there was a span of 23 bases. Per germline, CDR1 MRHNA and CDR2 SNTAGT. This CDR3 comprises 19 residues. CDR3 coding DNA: TGTGCCAGCAGCCCCGTCCCTCCGCGCGGCACGGCTGGGGCCAACGTCCTGACTTTC. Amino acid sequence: CASSPVPPRGTAGANVLTF.